The clone carrying this TCR beta chain was recorded a few times. Antigen: not known. The study ran its PCR with 60 Vbeta and 13 Jbeta primers. Data came from immunoSEQ multiplex PCR; TCRdb stores just in-frame clones and leaves some out. The repertoire consists of 95,000 to 130,000 clones, with around two thirds occurring once and the leading ten covering around 9.7%. The data are from a study of cytomegalovirus exposure and HLA in healthy donors. Study-wide findings and caveats: There were 164 TCR beta chains listed as cytomegalovirus-associated. Researchers had no immune exposure information except CMV serostatus available. One cluster of highly shared sequence variants probably arose as a sequencing artifact. Per a prior analysis, the majority of TCR beta V segments were productive roughly 90% or roughly 30% of the time.

Germline assignment: CDR1 KGHSH and CDR2 LQKENI. This CDR3 is 15 amino acids long. Trimming pared 4 bases from V and 0 bases from J, leaving 12 bases between. The sequencing sample was made of PBMCs. The V call is TRBV18, the J call TRBJ1-2; D may be TRBD1 (6 bases). The sequence was collected from a woman between 40 and 50 years old in good health and CMV-seropositive. The CDR3 coding sequence is TGTGCCAGCTCACATTCAGGGGTTTCTAACTATGGCTACACCTTC. Translated: CASSHSGVSNYGYTF.